Listed below are T cell receptor beta chains from one sample, sequenced in a study of neurological immune-mediated disorders. TCRdb itself ran the 5' RACE reads through MiXCR, one entry per CDR3 protein. This table holds approximately 29,000 distinct CDR3 sequences, approximately 12% found once. Sequenced input: PBMCs. Source of these receptors: a man aged 60 to 75 in good health. Each CDR3 is given with its conserved first and last residue. Each record gives: clone size, V gene, J gene, D gene, CDR3 length, CDR3 protein, CDR3 DNA. A D gene is named only where the DNA matches it firmly. A clone size is listed for some rows: how often the clone was seen (once, few, many), or a class if it is expanded.

many,TRBV15,TRBJ2-7,NA,15,CATSRDRQGNPEQYF,TGTGCCACCAGCAGAGATAGGCAGGGGAATCCCGAGCAGTACTTC
many,TRBV5-1,TRBJ2-1,NA,17,CASSLAVGGPSYNEQFF,TGCGCCAGCAGCTTGGCCGTTGGGGGACCCTCCTACAATGAGCAGTTCTTC
many,TRBV5-1,TRBJ2-2,NA,14,CASRADANTGELFF,TGCGCCAGCAGGGCGGACGCGAACACCGGGGAGCTGTTTTTT
many,TRBV20-1,TRBJ1-3,NA,11,CSAGVLNTIYF,TGCAGTGCCGGAGTCCTAAACACCATATATTTT
many,TRBV5-1,TRBJ2-6,NA,15,CASSSRTLGANVLTF,TGCGCCAGCAGCTCCAGGACTCTCGGGGCCAACGTCCTGACTTTC
many,TRBV5-1,TRBJ2-6,NA,15,CASSLSKAGANVLTF,TGCGCCAGCAGCTTGTCCAAGGCTGGGGCCAACGTCCTGACTTTC
many,TRBV12-3/TRBV12-4,TRBJ1-4,NA,14,CASSSDSAGEKLFF,TGTGCCAGCAGTTCGGACTCCGCAGGGGAAAAACTGTTTTTT
medium-sized,TRBV7-3,TRBJ2-1,NA,13,CASSLFDRNEQFF,TGTGCCAGCAGCTTATTCGACCGCAATGAGCAGTTCTTC
many,TRBV7-2,TRBJ2-2,NA,15,CASSLLQPGAGELFF,TGTGCCAGCAGCTTGTTACAGCCTGGCGCCGGGGAGCTGTTTTTT
many,TRBV20-1,TRBJ2-7,NA,14,CSARDVRGSYEQYF,TGCAGTGCTAGAGACGTTCGGGGCTCCTACGAGCAGTACTTC
many,TRBV20-1,TRBJ2-7,TRBD2,14,CSARPQREPYEQYF,TGCAGTGCTAGGCCCCAGCGGGAACCCTACGAGCAGTACTTC
many,TRBV27,TRBJ1-6,TRBD1,14,CASSFRQGGYSLHF,TGTGCCAGCAGTTTTCGACAGGGTGGATACTCCCTCCACTTT
many,TRBV2,TRBJ2-5,NA,14,CASSGLSDQETQYF,TGTGCCAGCAGTGGGTTATCGGACCAAGAGACCCAGTACTTC
many,TRBV20-1,TRBJ2-7,TRBD2,15,CSARGGSGRAYEQYF,TGCAGTGCTAGAGGAGGTAGCGGGAGGGCCTACGAGCAGTACTTC
many,TRBV9,TRBJ2-3,NA,14,CASSVGGSTDTQYF,TGTGCCAGCAGCGTAGGGGGCTCCACAGATACGCAGTATTTT
many,TRBV3-1,TRBJ1-2,TRBD1,14,CASSLGQGTYGYTF,TGTGCCAGCAGCCTCGGACAGGGGACCTATGGCTACACCTTC
many,TRBV12-3/TRBV12-4,TRBJ2-2,TRBD2,15,CASTSRGLAAGELFF,TGTGCCAGCACCTCGAGGGGACTAGCGGCCGGGGAGCTGTTTTTT
many,TRBV20-1,TRBJ2-7,NA,13,CSGVYGGTTEQYF,TGCAGTGGGGTATACGGCGGGACCACTGAGCAGTACTTC
many,TRBV5-5,TRBJ2-7,NA,15,CASSMFGSSSYEQYF,TGTGCCAGCAGCATGTTCGGCAGCAGCTCCTACGAGCAGTACTTC
many,TRBV20-1,TRBJ1-5,TRBD1,14,CSALETGINQPQHF,TGCAGTGCCCTAGAGACAGGGATCAATCAGCCCCAGCATTTT
many,TRBV20-1,TRBJ1-4,NA,14,CSARRGRETEKLFF,TGCAGTGCTAGAAGAGGCAGGGAGACTGAAAAACTGTTTTTT
many,TRBV6-5,TRBJ1-2,NA,15,CASSYSRPGGYGYTF,TGTGCCAGCAGTTATAGCAGGCCTGGCGGCTATGGCTACACCTTC
medium-sized,TRBV10-3,TRBJ1-5,NA,15,CAISDGTNRNQPQHF,TGTGCCATCAGCGACGGGACGAACCGCAATCAGCCCCAGCATTTT
many,TRBV5-1,TRBJ2-7,TRBD2,14,CASSSLAGPNEQYF,TGCGCCAGCAGCTCTTTAGCGGGACCTAACGAGCAGTACTTC
many,TRBV5-1,TRBJ2-7,NA,14,CASSQPDSIYEQYF,TGCGCCAGCAGCCAACCAGACAGCATCTACGAGCAGTACTTC
many,TRBV10-3,TRBJ2-7,NA,12,CAIRTNIYEQYF,TGTGCCATCAGGACAAATATATACGAGCAGTACTTC
many,TRBV11-3,TRBJ2-5,TRBD2,15,CASSLFAGLGETQYF,TGTGCCAGCAGCTTATTCGCGGGACTAGGAGAGACCCAGTACTTC
few,TRBV20-1,TRBJ2-1,TRBD1,13,CSGGTGRVDEQFF,TGCAGTGGCGGGACAGGGAGAGTCGATGAGCAGTTCTTC
many,TRBV7-9,TRBJ2-5,NA,16,CASSPPPVGLRETQYF,TGTGCCAGCAGCCCCCCCCCAGTGGGCTTAAGGGAGACCCAGTACTTC
many,TRBV5-8,TRBJ2-7,TRBD1,15,CASSHRRQGSGEQYF,TGTGCCAGCAGCCATAGACGACAGGGGTCAGGCGAGCAGTACTTC
many,TRBV7-8,TRBJ2-7,NA,14,CASRRGGGSYEQYF,TGTGCCAGCAGAAGGGGAGGAGGGTCCTACGAGCAGTACTTC
NA,TRBV5-1,TRBJ2-1,TRBD1,15,CASSLAGTGANEQFF,TGCGCCAGCAGCTTAGCCGGGACAGGGGCCAATGAGCAGTTCTTC
many,TRBV9,TRBJ2-2,NA,15,CASSGDLQLTGELFF,TGTGCCAGCAGCGGAGACCTGCAGCTGACCGGGGAGCTGTTTTTT
medium-sized,TRBV5-1,TRBJ1-1,NA,14,CASSFKGSGTEAFF,TGCGCCAGCAGCTTTAAGGGGAGCGGGACTGAAGCTTTCTTT
many,TRBV19,TRBJ2-1,NA,12,CASSIGTAGQFF,TGTGCCAGTAGTATTGGGACTGCTGGGCAGTTCTTC
many,TRBV20-1,TRBJ2-5,NA,12,CSASSRRETQYF,TGCAGTGCTAGTTCCCGGAGGGAGACCCAGTACTTC
many,TRBV5-6,TRBJ2-2,NA,12,CASNLNTGELFF,TGTGCCAGCAATCTGAACACCGGGGAGCTGTTTTTT
many,TRBV3-1,TRBJ1-5,NA,13,CASSQERDQPQHF,TGTGCCAGCAGCCAAGAACGAGATCAGCCCCAGCATTTT
NA,TRBV9,TRBJ2-1,TRBD2,14,CASSVGLAGGAQFF,TGTGCCAGCAGCGTAGGACTAGCGGGAGGCGCGCAGTTCTTC
many,TRBV29-1,TRBJ2-7,NA,13,CSASDSLGREQYF,TGCAGCGCTTCGGACAGTCTTGGTCGCGAGCAGTACTTC
NA,TRBV5-1,TRBJ2-1,TRBD2,15,CASSLGLAGVNEQFF,TGCGCCAGCAGCTTGGGACTAGCGGGGGTCAATGAGCAGTTCTTC
many,TRBV5-5,TRBJ2-7,TRBD1,14,CASSWGQGKSEQYF,TGTGCCAGCAGCTGGGGACAGGGAAAGAGCGAGCAGTACTTC
many,TRBV29-1,TRBJ1-2,NA,12,CSAGEGRYGYTF,TGCAGCGCCGGAGAGGGACGCTATGGCTACACCTTC
many,TRBV7-2,TRBJ2-2,TRBD2,16,CASSLRLAGGTGELFF,TGTGCCAGCAGCTTAAGACTAGCGGGTGGCACCGGGGAGCTGTTTTTT
many,TRBV7-2,TRBJ2-3,NA,15,CASSQLGVGTDTQYF,TGTGCCAGCAGCCAACTAGGGGTTGGCACAGATACGCAGTATTTT
many,TRBV20-1,TRBJ1-5,TRBD1,16,CSARDRLQYSNQPQHF,TGCAGTGCTAGGGACAGGCTACAATATAGCAATCAGCCCCAGCATTTT
many,TRBV10-3,TRBJ2-5,NA,13,CAITPRDGETQYF,TGTGCCATCACTCCGCGGGACGGCGAGACCCAGTACTTC
many,TRBV2,TRBJ1-6,TRBD1,15,CASSGQGSYNSPLHF,TGTGCCAGCAGCGGACAGGGTTCCTATAATTCACCCCTCCACTTT
many,TRBV5-6,TRBJ2-1,TRBD2,18,CASSPGTSGRAGYNEQFF,TGTGCCAGCAGCCCAGGGACTAGCGGGAGGGCTGGCTACAATGAGCAGTTCTTC
many,TRBV20-1,TRBJ1-5,TRBD1,13,CSARWQGDQPQHF,TGCAGTGCTAGATGGCAGGGGGATCAGCCCCAGCATTTT
many,TRBV3-1,TRBJ2-2,NA,16,CASSLRPLANTGELFF,TGTGCCAGCAGCCTTCGGCCCCTCGCGAACACCGGGGAGCTGTTTTTT